These 24 T cell receptor beta chains came from one sample sequenced in a study of PD-L1 blockade in urothelial cancer. Clones were sequenced by immunoSEQ multiplex PCR, and TCRdb holds only the in-frame ones, with some missing. The data show about 53,000 clones, around nine tenths seen once. As to time point: pretreatment peripheral blood. The specimen comprised PBMCs, sampled around atezolizumab (anti-PD-L1) treatment. These TCRs come from a woman between 55 and 75 years old with urothelial cancer.

The rearrangement links TRBV7-9 to TRBJ2-7, with 9 bases fitting TRBD2. This CDR3 spans 14 amino acids. Per germline, CDR1 SEHNR and CDR2 FQNEAQ (reference sequence). Trimming took 5 bases from V and 6 from J; bases not matched to a gene: 8. The CDR3 region is CASSRSGSFFEQYF. The CDR3 DNA is TGTGCCAGCAGCCGTAGCGGGAGTTTCTTCGAGCAGTACTTC.

The chain joins TRBV5-1 to TRBJ2-3; 7 bases are a match to TRBD1. CDR1 SGHRS and CDR2 YFSETQ come from the germline V gene. V was pared by 4 bases and J by 0 bases, with 5 bases of the junction left unmatched. The CDR3 totals 15 residues. CDR3 protein: CASSRGQPSTDTQYF. The CDR3 DNA reads as TGCGCCAGCAGCCGGGGACAGCCAAGCACAGATACGCAGTATTTT.

Only one count was recorded for this clone. CDR3 nucleotide sequence: TGTGCCAGCAGCTTGGTGGGAGGGAACACCGGGGAGCTGTTTTTT. Its translation is CASSLVGGNTGELFF. The chain uses TRBV5-4 and TRBJ2-2, with D possibly TRBD2 on 6 matching bases. The CDR3 has 15 amino acids. Germline lookup yields CDR1 SGHNT and CDR2 YYREEE (reference sequence). V was pared by 0 bases and J by 1 base, with 7 bases between.

V and J are TRBV5-8 and TRBJ1-6; tentatively, D is TRBD1 (6 bases). V was shortened by 3 bases and J by 7 bases, with 20 bases between the two germline ends. The CDR3 is 17 amino acids. Germline V gene data show CDR1 as SGHTS and CDR2 as YDEGEE. The CDR3 DNA sequence: TGTGCCAGCAGCTACGTTAACACCTACAGGGACAATTCACCCCTCCACTTT. Translation: CASSYVNTYRDNSPLHF. The variable domain in full, with the rest retrieved from reference TRBV5-8 and TRBJ1-6, is EAGVTQSPTHLIKTRGQQATLRCSPISGHTSVYWYQQALGLGLQFLLWYDEGEERNRGNFPPRFSGRQFPNYSSELNVNALELEDSALYLCASSYVNTYRDNSPLHFGNGTRLTVT.

V gene TRBV5-1 combines with J gene TRBJ2-1, with TRBD2 identical over 7 bases. After removal of 0 bases from V and 6 bases from J, the junction contained 3 bases not matched to a gene. CDR3 length: 14 residues. CDR1 and CDR2 (germline): SGHRS, YFSETQ. CDR3 loop: CASSLAGGSNEQFF. CDR3 nucleotide sequence: TGCGCCAGCAGCTTGGCGGGGGGTAGCAATGAGCAGTTCTTC.

The chain joins TRBV4-3 to TRBJ1-1; D unresolved. CDR1 is LGHNA, CDR2 YSLEER, per germline. The V end was cut by 0 bases, the J end by 11 bases, with 16 bases between. CDR3 length equals 14 residues. The DNA for the CDR3 is TGCGCCAGCAGCCAAGACTATAGAATCGCTGTGGCTTTCTTT. Translation: CASSQDYRIAVAFF.

The V and J genes are TRBV9 and TRBJ2-1, with 7 bases lining up with TRBD1. The V gene's germline CDR1 is SGDLS and CDR2 YYNGEE. The CDR3 is 14 residues long. V lost 3 bases, J lost 4 bases, and 4 bases stayed unmatched. The CDR3 bases are TGTGCCAGCAGCGGGGCGACAGGGTACAATGAGCAGTTCTTC. Encoded protein: CASSGATGYNEQFF. Variable domain in full (rest from reference TRBV9 and TRBJ2-1): DSGVTQTPKHLITATGQRVTLRCSPRSGDLSVYWYQQSLDQGLQFLIQYYNGEERAKGNILERFSAQQFPDLHSELNLSSLELGDSALYFCASSGATGYNEQFFGPGTRLTVL.

This chain uses TRBV5-4 with TRBJ2-5; 10 bases line up with TRBD1. The CDR3 is 14 amino acids. With 4 bases clipped from V and 1 base from J, the junction kept 1 base outside the gene matches. The V gene's germline CDR1 is SGHNT and CDR2 YYREEE (reference sequence). This CDR3 reads CASSRDRGQETQYF. As DNA, the CDR3 is TGTGCCAGCAGCCGGGACAGGGGCCAAGAGACCCAGTACTTC.

The chain uses TRBV18 and TRBJ2-7; 9 nucleotides line up with TRBD1. CDR3 length: 17 amino acids. V lost 4 bases to trimming and J lost 3 bases; unmatched junction nucleotides: 13. Germline lookup yields CDR1 KGHSH and CDR2 LQKENI. The CDR3 sequence: CASSRSLAGTGIYEQYF. The DNA for the CDR3 is TGTGCCAGCTCACGATCTCTAGCCGGGACAGGGATCTACGAGCAGTACTTC.

This clone was picked up many times. The chain employs TRBV7-9 and TRBJ2-5; 7 bases agree with TRBD2. Trimming cost V 0 bases and J 5 bases; bases outside gene matches: 12. CDR1 and CDR2 from the germline V gene are SEHNR and FQNEAQ (reference sequence). This CDR3 has 17 amino acids. CDR3 sequence reads: CASSLAGRGGQQETQYF. CDR3 coding DNA: TGTGCCAGCAGCTTAGCGGGGAGGGGAGGGCAGCAGGAGACCCAGTACTTC.

This chain connects TRBV9 to TRBJ2-5; the match to TRBD2 covers 12 bases. Germline V gene sequence: CDR1 SGDLS, CDR2 YYNGEE. V shed 0 bases, J shed 2 bases, and the junction held 5 bases outside the gene matches. There are 17 residues in the CDR3. The CDR3 region has the DNA TGTGCCAGCAGCGTAGAAGGACTAGCGGGGTTTCAAGAGACCCAGTACTTC. Protein product: CASSVEGLAGFQETQYF.

V usage is TRBV19 and J usage is TRBJ2-7, with TRBD1 matching 9 bases. CDR1 and CDR2 (germline): LNHDA, SQIVND (reference sequence). J gave up 5 bases and V 2 bases, and 7 bases lay outside the gene matches. CDR3 length equals 15 residues. The DNA of the CDR3 is TGTGCCAGTAGTATAAGGGGACAGGGTACCCACGAGCAGTACTTC. Translating gives CASSIRGQGTHEQYF.

V is TRBV19 and J is TRBJ1-5, with D maybe TRBD1 (6 bases). The germline CDR1 and CDR2 sequences are LNHDA and SQIVND (reference sequence). The CDR3 runs to 14 residues. The V and J ends lost 7 bases and 3 bases respectively, with 13 bases between them. Here the CDR3 reads CASNIGQFNQPQHF. The CDR3 region has the DNA TGTGCCAGTAACATCGGACAGTTCAATCAGCCCCAGCATTTT.

V is TRBV29-1 and J is TRBJ2-1; tentatively, D is TRBD2 (6 bases). The V gene's germline CDR1 is SQVTM and CDR2 ANQGSEA. CDR3 length: 12 residues. V was clipped by 7 bases and J by 3 bases, with 10 bases between them. The CDR3 reads CSGLGGYNEQFF. Written as DNA, the CDR3 is TGCAGCGGGTTGGGGGGCTACAATGAGCAGTTCTTC.

The chain employs TRBV4-3 and TRBJ1-2; 8 bases agree with TRBD1. Germline V gives CDR1 LGHNA, CDR2 YSLEER. The CDR3 consists of 15 residues. Trimming at V came to 0 bases and at J to 8 bases, leaving 8 bases not matched to a gene. This chain's CDR3 is CASSQDWTGILGYTF. For the CDR3, the DNA is TGCGCCAGCAGCCAAGACTGGACAGGGATATTGGGCTACACCTTC.

V and J are TRBV28 and TRBJ2-6; tentatively, D is TRBD1 (5 bases). Germline V gives CDR1 MDHEN, CDR2 SYDVKM. The CDR3 is 15 amino acids. Trimming removed 2 bases from V and 2 bases from J, with 7 bases in between. This CDR3 reads CASSLRGTGANVLTF. DNA of the CDR3: TGTGCCAGCAGTTTAAGGGGTACTGGGGCCAACGTCCTGACTTTC.

The V and J genes are TRBV9 and TRBJ2-3; 11 nucleotides align to TRBD2. After removal of 0 bases from V and 4 bases from J, the junction contained 1 base not matched to a gene. The germline CDR1 and CDR2 sequences are SGDLS and YYNGEE. This CDR3 is 15 amino acids long. In DNA, the CDR3 is TGTGCCAGCAGCGTAGGACTAGCGGGGTCAGATACGCAGTATTTT. Translated: CASSVGLAGSDTQYF.

The chain recombines TRBV5-5 with TRBJ1-1, with 7 bases identical to TRBD1. Germline V gene sequence: CDR1 SGHKS, CDR2 YYEKEE (reference sequence). The CDR3 covers 15 residues. The V segment lost 4 bases and the J segment 0 bases; nucleotides outside the gene matches: 6. The CDR3 bases are TGTGCCAGCAGCGCTAGGGACAGCCTGAACACTGAAGCTTTCTTT. It translates to CASSARDSLNTEAFF.

The V gene is TRBV7-8, the J gene TRBJ2-1; 8 positions agree with TRBD2. Trimming took 5 bases from V and 7 from J; bases not matched to a gene: 13. CDR3 size: 16 residues. From germline, CDR1 is SGHVS and CDR2 FQNEAQ. CDR3 amino acids: CASSRLGRGEWNEQFF. CDR3 coding DNA: TGTGCCAGCAGCCGTCTTGGGCGGGGGGAATGGAATGAGCAGTTCTTC.

The CDR3 loop is CASSLKPPTAVQETQYF. In DNA form, the CDR3 reads TGCGCCAGCAGCTTAAAACCTCCGACAGCAGTCCAAGAGACCCAGTACTTC. J is TRBJ2-5 and V is TRBV5-1; a weak D match, TRBD1 (5 bases). This CDR3 contains 17 residues. Germline lookup yields CDR1 SGHRS and CDR2 YFSETQ. The V end lost 2 bases, the J end lost 1 base, and 18 bases lay between the germline ends.

In DNA form, the CDR3 reads TGTGCCAGCAGCTTAACGCCTGGACTCACACTAGCCAAAAACATTCAGTACTTC. Amino acid sequence: CASSLTPGLTLAKNIQYF. This chain links TRBV11-2 with TRBJ2-4, with a weak D call TRBD2 (5 bases). Trimming pared 2 bases from V and 0 bases from J, leaving 17 bases between. The CDR3 contains 18 residues. The V gene's germline CDR1 is SGHAT and CDR2 FQNNGV.

Here the CDR3 reads CASSPRQGTAGELFF. DNA for the CDR3: TGTGCCAGCAGCCCTAGACAGGGTACCGCCGGGGAGCTGTTTTTT. J is TRBJ2-2 and V is TRBV5-4; 7 nucleotides match TRBD1. CDR3 length equals 15 residues. The V gene end was trimmed by 4 bases and the J gene end by 6 bases; junction bases not matched to a gene: 9. Germline assignment: CDR1 SGHNT and CDR2 YYREEE (reference sequence). The full variable domain, with the rest looked up from reference TRBV5-4 and TRBJ2-2, is ETGVTQSPTHLIKTRGQQVTLRCSSQSGHNTVSWYQQALGQGPQFIFQYYREEENGRGNFPPRFSGLQFPNYSSELNVNALELDDSALYLCASSPRQGTAGELFFGEGSRLTVL.

The rearrangement joins TRBV7-3 to TRBJ1-5, with D maybe TRBD1 (5 bases). The V end was cut by 5 bases, the J end by 5 bases, with 10 bases between. From germline, CDR1 is SGHTA and CDR2 FQGTGA. This CDR3 spans 13 amino acids. CDR3 in amino acids: CASSPQADQPQHF. The CDR3 DNA is TGTGCCAGCAGCCCACAGGCTGATCAGCCCCAGCATTTT.

V and J are TRBV18 and TRBJ1-5; D ambiguous. The CDR3 sequence is 13 residues long. The V gene's germline CDR1 is KGHSH and CDR2 LQKENI. V dropped 2 bases and J dropped 5 bases, with 7 bases sitting between them. The CDR3 protein is CASSPGEDQPQHF. The CDR3 DNA follows: TGTGCCAGCTCACCAGGGGAGGATCAGCCCCAGCATTTT.